This TCR beta chain was sequenced in a study of blood T cell repertoires in COVID-19. At the level of the study: Samples of COVID-19 (acute and convalescent) were obtained from the United States, Italy and Spain.

As processed by the authors: Reference gene primer amplification in the assay estimated nucleated cell counts. The assay was immunoSEQ multiplex PCR, and TCRdb's table has in-frame clones only and misses some. V, J and clone size were drawn from that table, and D and trimming were deduced from the DNA. The top ten hold roughly 1% of the sample, which has around 310,000 clones, 90% seen once. This CDR3 has 15 amino acids. CDR1 and CDR2 from the germline V gene are ENHRY and SYGVKD. With V trimmed by 6 bases and J by 2 bases, 7 bases remained unmatched. Recruited during active infection, patients (from Seattle) were subsequently followed longitudinally.

The receptor's source is a woman aged 40 to 50 with COVID-19, enrolled during active disease. The gene calls are TRBV10-3 and TRBJ1-3, with 7 bases matching TRBD1. The sample consisted of peripheral blood. Here the CDR3 reads CAISRPGGPGNTIYF. The CDR3 DNA reads as TGTGCCATCAGCCGACCAGGGGGACCTGGAAACACCATATATTTT.